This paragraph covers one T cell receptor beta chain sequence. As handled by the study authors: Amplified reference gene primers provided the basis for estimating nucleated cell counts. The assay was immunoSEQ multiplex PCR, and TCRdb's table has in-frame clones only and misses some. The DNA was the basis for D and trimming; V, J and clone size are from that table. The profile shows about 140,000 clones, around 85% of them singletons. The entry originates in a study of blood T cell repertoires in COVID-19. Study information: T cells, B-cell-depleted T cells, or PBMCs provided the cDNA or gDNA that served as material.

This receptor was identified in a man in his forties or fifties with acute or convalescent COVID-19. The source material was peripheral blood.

CDR3 region: CASSPPGWDTQYF. Here the CDR3 DNA reads TGCGCCAGCAGCCCACCCGGGTGGGATACGCAGTATTTT. V is TRBV4-1 and J is TRBJ2-3; D uncertain. The length of the CDR3 is 13 residues. Per the germline V gene, CDR1 is MGHRA and CDR2 is YSYEKL. The V end was cut by 4 bases, the J end by 6 bases, with 11 bases between.